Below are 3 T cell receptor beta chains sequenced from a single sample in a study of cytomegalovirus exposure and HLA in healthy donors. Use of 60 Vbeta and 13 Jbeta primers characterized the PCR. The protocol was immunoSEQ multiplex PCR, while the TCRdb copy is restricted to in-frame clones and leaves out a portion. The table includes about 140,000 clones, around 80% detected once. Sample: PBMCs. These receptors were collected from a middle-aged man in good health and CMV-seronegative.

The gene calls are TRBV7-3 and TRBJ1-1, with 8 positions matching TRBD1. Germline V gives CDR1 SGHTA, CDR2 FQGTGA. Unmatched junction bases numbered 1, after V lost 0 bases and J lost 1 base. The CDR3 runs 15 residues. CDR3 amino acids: CASSLTTGGNTEAFF. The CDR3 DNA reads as TGTGCCAGCAGCTTAACCACAGGGGGGAACACTGAAGCTTTCTTT.

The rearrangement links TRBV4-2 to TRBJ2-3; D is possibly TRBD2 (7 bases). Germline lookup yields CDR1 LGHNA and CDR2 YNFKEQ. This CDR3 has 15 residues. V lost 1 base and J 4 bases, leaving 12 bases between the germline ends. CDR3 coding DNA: TGTGCCAGCAGCCAAGTAACGGGGGGCGCAGATACGCAGTATTTT. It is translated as CASSQVTGGADTQYF.

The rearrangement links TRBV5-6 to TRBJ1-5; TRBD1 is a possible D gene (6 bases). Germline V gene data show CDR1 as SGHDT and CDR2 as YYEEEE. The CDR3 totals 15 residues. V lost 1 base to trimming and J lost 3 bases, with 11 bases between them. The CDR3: CASSLRQAFNQPQHF. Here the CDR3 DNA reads TGTGCCAGCAGCTTGCGACAGGCATTCAATCAGCCCCAGCATTTT.